This T cell receptor (beta chain) was captured in a study of breast tumors, draining lymph nodes, adjacent tissues (dated by TCRdb to the mid-2010s). Regarding the study in general: In breast cancer patients, the study compared the TCR beta repertoires of tumor, adjacent nontumor tissue and axillary lymph nodes. The study was designed to assess the relationships and possible T-cell exchange between tumor, surrounding tissue and draining lymph node repertoires in human breast cancer. Paper-wide results and their limitations: The conclusion that tumor T cells originate in lymph nodes was presented as consistent with a hypothesis rather than as directly demonstrated. T-cell repertoire diversity in tumors was found to be lower than in lymph nodes but higher than in nontumor tissue, and preferential V and J gene usage was observed. The data were considered consistent with the idea that most tumor T cells come from the lymph node and then expand in tumor tissue. Tumor and nontumor tissue repertoires were found to be significantly more similar in luminal-like than in basal-like breast cancer.

The listed sequencing device is Illumina HiSeq 2000. Multiplex PCR amplification was used to generate the TCR beta chain libraries. The amplified TCR beta chain products were analyzed by high-throughput sequencing. Using fastp trimming at Q25 and MiXCR clonotype assembly, TCRdb reanalyzed the public sequencing data and kept in-frame beta chains. Every distinct CDR3 protein forms one entry, paired with its most common genes and DNA. The sample yields about 21,000 distinct CDR3 sequences; roughly 40% were counted once. Approximately 24% of the sample comes from the top ten. The CDR3 has 14 amino acids, counting the end cysteine and phenylalanine. The DNA shown is the 42-base CDR3, in frame from base 1. V is clipped by 3 bases and J by 0 bases, and the sequence between their germline boundaries is 7 bases long. Regarding this clonotype: Its antigen specificity is not known. Base qualities are not at hand, and no much larger clone is one base apart.

Sequencing was done on a sample of breast tumor tissue. The receptor's source is a female donor with breast cancer. Some clones in this sample may be carry-over from other donors' samples. The chain employs TRBV12-3 or TRBV12-4 and TRBJ2-3; D gene: possibly TRBD2, on 6 matching bases. For the CDR3, the sequence is CASSLGLSTDTQYF. The DNA is as follows: TGTGCCAGCAGTTTGGGACTCAGCACAGATACGCAGTATTTT.